These 21 T cell receptor beta chains share one sample of origin, sequenced in a study of human T cells and chemical hapten exposure. A single record per CDR3 protein comes from TCRdb applying MiXCR to the RACE reads. The table includes approximately 120,000 distinct CDR3 sequences, less than 10% detected once. Time point noted: patch test 2, 6 weeks after DPC sensitization. Documented treatment: therapeutic diphenylcyclopropenone sensitization with weekly scalp DPC. The material sequenced was whole blood, taken in connection with sensitization to the hapten diphenylcyclopropenone (DPC). The receptor set was obtained from a woman between 40 and 55 years old with alopecia areata. Some clones in this sample may be carry-over from other donors' samples.

This clonotype was counted only a few times. J is TRBJ1-4 and V is TRBV20-1; tentative D call: TRBD1 (6 bases). Looked up from germline, CDR1 is DFQATT and CDR2 is SNEGSKA (reference sequence). This CDR3 comprises 16 residues. The V gene lost 3 bases and the J gene lost 10 bases, with 24 bases spanning the gap. Here the CDR3 DNA reads TGCAGTGCTAGGATGGCGGGGGATCTTCCCAGGGGAAAACTGTTTTTT. Protein: CSARMAGDLPRGKLFF.

The rearrangement links TRBV25-1 to TRBJ2-3; the D gene could be TRBD1 or TRBD2 (6 bases each). From germline, CDR1 is MGHDK and CDR2 SYGVNS. The length of the CDR3 is 15 residues. Trimming stripped 4 bases from V and 4 bases from J, with 15 bases between. The CDR3 loop reads CASSGGAGFPDTQYF. Written as DNA, the CDR3 is TGTGCCAGCAGTGGGGGGGCAGGGTTTCCAGATACGCAGTATTTT. Full variable domain (remainder filled in from reference TRBV25-1 and TRBJ2-3): EADIYQTPRYLVIGTGKKITLECSQTMGHDKMYWYQQDPGMELHLIHYSYGVNSTEKGDLSSESTVSRIRTEHFPLTLESARPSHTSQYLCASSGGAGFPDTQYFGPGTRLTVL.

The V gene is TRBV9, the J gene TRBJ2-3, with 7 bases fitting TRBD2. V shed 3 bases and J 1 base; nucleotides not matched to a gene: 5. The CDR3 is 15 residues long. CDR1 and CDR2 (germline): SGDLS, YYNGEE. In DNA form, the CDR3 reads TGTGCCAGCAGCGCCCTTCTAGCGGGCACAGATACGCAGTATTTT. As protein: CASSALLAGTDTQYF.

The V call is TRBV7-2, the J call TRBJ1-2; D call uncertain. Germline V CDR1 and CDR2: SGHTA, FQGNSA. Trimming removed 4 bases from V and 8 bases from J, with 11 bases in between. The CDR3 is 12 residues long. Here the CDR3 DNA reads TGTGCCAGCAGCTCACAGTTAAGGGGCTACACCTTC. Translating it yields CASSSQLRGYTF.

This clonotype was counted ten times or more. This rearrangement joins TRBV11-3 to TRBJ2-7; 7 bases are a match to TRBD1. The CDR3 loop spans 15 amino acids. J gave up 5 bases and V 4 bases, and 11 bases lay outside the gene matches. Germline-derived CDR1 and CDR2 are SGHNT and YENEEA. The CDR3 DNA reads as TGTGCCAGCAGCTACCGGACAGGAAGAGCCGACGAGCAGTACTTC. This codes for CASSYRTGRADEQYF.

This clonotype was seen ten or more times. The chain is built from TRBV4-3 and TRBJ2-3; tentative D call: TRBD2 (7 bases). The CDR3 length is 16 residues. The germline V gene has CDR1 LGHNA and CDR2 YSLEER. Trimming took off 3 bases at V and 7 bases at J, with 20 bases between the two ends. CDR3 residues: CASSQARGRPSNTQYF. As DNA, the CDR3 is TGCGCCAGCAGCCAGGCGCGGGGGCGACCTTCGAATACGCAGTATTTT.

V and J are TRBV20-1 and TRBJ1-5, with 8 bases matching TRBD1. The germline CDR1 and CDR2 sequences are DFQATT and SNEGSKA (reference sequence). J gave up 7 bases and V 3 bases, and 11 bases lay outside the gene matches. This CDR3 has 15 amino acids. CDR3 in DNA: TGCAGTGCTAGTCACGGGACAGGCGCAGGGCAGCCCCAGCATTTT. This codes for CSASHGTGAGQPQHF.

This clonotype was counted only a few times. The chain recombines TRBV6-1 with TRBJ2-7, with a tentative D call TRBD1 (5 bases). The CDR3 consists of 13 residues. The V gene's germline CDR1 is MNHNS and CDR2 SASEGT. The ends were cut back, 6 bases at V and 12 bases at J, with 21 bases in the middle. DNA for the CDR3: TGTGCCAGCAGCTTCACATACCAGGGATCCTTGTACTTC. It is translated as CASSFTYQGSLYF.

This clonotype has at least ten counts. This sequence joins TRBV7-8 and TRBJ2-5; 8 bases line up with TRBD2. Germline V gene sequence: CDR1 SGHVS, CDR2 FQNEAQ. V lost 5 bases and J lost 6; bases outside the gene matches: 20. There are 18 residues in the CDR3. As DNA, the CDR3 is TGTGCCAGCAGCGCCCGACGGCGGGGGGACCTAGCTTCGCAGACCCAGTACTTC. It specifies CASSARRRGDLASQTQYF.

The chain has TRBV27 and TRBJ1-4; no firm D call. Trimming shortened V by 4 bases and J by 6 bases, and 18 bases separated the two germline ends. The CDR3 is made up of 16 amino acids. CDR1 MNHEY and CDR2 SMNVEV come from the germline V gene (reference sequence). CDR3 DNA sequence: TGTGCCAGCAGTTCCCCCAAGGACCAGAGGCATGAAAAACTGTTTTTT. This codes for CASSSPKDQRHEKLFF.

This clonotype was picked up many times. The chain uses TRBV12-3 or TRBV12-4 and TRBJ2-5, with D possibly being TRBD1 (6 bases). Trimming shortened V by 5 bases and J by 2 bases, and 21 bases separated the two germline ends. The CDR3 has 17 amino acids. This CDR3 reads CASSPFLWGQKQETQYF. The CDR3 coding sequence is TGTGCCAGCAGTCCCTTCCTTTGGGGGCAGAAACAAGAGACCCAGTACTTC.

This clonotype was found a few times. An end of the junction differs from the germline gene, which may be a read error. The J gene is TRBJ2-1, the V gene TRBV11-3, with D perhaps matching TRBD2 (6 bases). This CDR3 is 15 amino acids long. Germline CDR1 reads SGHNT; CDR2 reads YENEEA. The CDR3 is CACSLEGTTYSEQFF. The CDR3 region has the DNA TGTGCCTGCAGCTTGGAGGGCACCACCTACAGCGAGCAGTTCTTC. The full variable domain, its missing parts supplied by reference TRBV11-3 and TRBJ2-1, is EAGVVQSPRYKIIEKKQPVAFWCNPISGHNTLYWYLQNLGQGPELLIRYENEEAVDDSQLPKDRFSAERLKGVDSTLKIQPAELGDSAVYLCACSLEGTTYSEQFFGPGTRLTVL.

A few counts support this clonotype. The CDR3 bases are TGTGCCAGCAGTTTGTCGGGGACTAGCTATCTCTCTGGTGGGGCCAACGTCCTGACTTTC. Its protein is CASSLSGTSYLSGGANVLTF. The rearrangement links TRBV27 to TRBJ2-6; 9 bases are shared with TRBD2. V trimming: 3 bases; J trimming: 3 bases; junction bases outside the gene matches: 15. This CDR3 has 20 amino acids. The germline CDR1 and CDR2 sequences are MNHEY and SMNVEV (reference sequence).

This clonotype turned up a few times. V usage is TRBV5-6 and J usage is TRBJ2-3, with D perhaps given as TRBD1 or TRBD2 (5 bases each). V was pared by 4 bases and J by 2 bases, with 8 bases between. This CDR3 contains 13 residues. The germline CDR1 and CDR2 sequences are SGHDT and YYEEEE. CDR3 sequence: CASSEGTTDTQYF. In DNA, the CDR3 is TGTGCCAGCAGCGAGGGGACCACAGATACGCAGTATTTT.

This clonotype came up a few times. The gene calls are TRBV7-9 and TRBJ2-5, with 7 bases fitting TRBD1. The CDR3 runs 13 residues. V was clipped by 4 bases and J by 4 bases; unmatched bases: 3. Germline CDR1 is SEHNR and CDR2 is FQNEAQ (reference sequence). The CDR3 reads CASSSWTGETQYF. DNA for the CDR3: TGTGCCAGCAGCTCGTGGACAGGAGAGACCCAGTACTTC.

This clonotype was seen many times. The V gene is TRBV7-6, the J gene TRBJ2-7; D is perhaps TRBD2 (5 bases). The CDR3 has 14 residues. The V end lost 1 base, the J end lost 3 bases, and 10 bases lay between the germline ends. Germline CDR1 is SGHVS and CDR2 is FNYEAQ. CDR3 sequence (DNA): TGTGCCAGCAGCTTAGGGCCTAGCAACTACGAGCAGTACTTC. It codes for CASSLGPSNYEQYF.

The rearrangement uses TRBV5-1 and TRBJ2-7; no definite D call. V was pared by 0 bases and J by 4 bases, with 14 bases between. The CDR3 is 15 amino acids. Per germline, CDR1 SGHRS and CDR2 YFSETQ. In nucleotides, the CDR3 is TGCGCCAGCAGCTTGGTTTCAGGCACCTCATACGAGCAGTACTTC. Its protein product is CASSLVSGTSYEQYF.

This clonotype was seen at least ten times. Written as DNA, the CDR3 is TGTGCCAGCAGCCAACAGGGGGATCAGCCCCAGCATTTT. As protein: CASSQQGDQPQHF. This chain connects TRBV7-2 to TRBJ1-5; TRBD1 matches 8 bases. Germline loops: CDR1 SGHTA, CDR2 FQGNSA. The CDR3 consists of 13 residues. Trimming at V came to 5 bases and at J to 5 bases, leaving 2 bases not matched to a gene.

In this sample, this clonotype turned up a few times. V is TRBV28 and J is TRBJ2-3; 10 bases are a match to TRBD1. The J segment lost 6 bases and the V segment lost 4 bases, leaving 13 bases of the junction unmatched. Germline V lookup: CDR1 MDHEN, CDR2 SYDVKM. This CDR3 spans 17 amino acids. Here the CDR3 DNA reads TGTGCCAGCAGTTGGCCCGGGACAGGGGTTAGAATGGATACGCAGTATTTT. Its protein is CASSWPGTGVRMDTQYF.

This clonotype was seen ten or more times. The rearrangement uses TRBV7-9 and TRBJ2-3, with 7 bases aligning to TRBD1. V lost 5 bases, J lost 1 base, and 6 bases stayed unmatched. Germline lookup yields CDR1 SEHNR and CDR2 FQNEAQ (reference sequence). The CDR3 covers 15 residues. CDR3 residues: CASSAQGFGTDTQYF. The CDR3 nucleotides read TGTGCCAGCAGCGCACAGGGGTTTGGCACAGATACGCAGTATTTT.

This clonotype was observed a few times. The chain employs TRBV7-9 and TRBJ2-4; 8 nucleotides agree with TRBD2. The CDR3 runs to 18 residues. Germline values: CDR1 SEHNR, CDR2 FQNEAQ (reference sequence). J was trimmed by 1 base and V by 5 bases; bases with no gene match: 13. CDR3 in DNA: TGTGCCAGCAGCCGAAGACTTAGCGGGGTGCGGGCCAAAAACATTCAGTACTTC. This encodes CASSRRLSGVRAKNIQYF.